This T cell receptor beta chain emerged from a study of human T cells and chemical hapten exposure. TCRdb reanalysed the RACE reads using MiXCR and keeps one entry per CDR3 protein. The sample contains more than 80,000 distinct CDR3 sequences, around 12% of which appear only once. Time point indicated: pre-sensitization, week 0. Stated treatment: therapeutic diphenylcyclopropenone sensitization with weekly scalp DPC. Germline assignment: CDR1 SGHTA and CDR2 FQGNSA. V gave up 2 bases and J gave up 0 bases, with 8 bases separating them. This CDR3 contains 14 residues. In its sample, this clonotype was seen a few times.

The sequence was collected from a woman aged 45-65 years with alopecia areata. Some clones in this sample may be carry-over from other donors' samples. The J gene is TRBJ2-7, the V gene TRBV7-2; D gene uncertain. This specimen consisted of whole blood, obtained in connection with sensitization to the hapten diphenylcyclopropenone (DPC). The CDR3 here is CASSLQRTSYEQYF. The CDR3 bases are TGTGCCAGCAGCTTACAGAGAACCTCCTACGAGCAGTACTTC.